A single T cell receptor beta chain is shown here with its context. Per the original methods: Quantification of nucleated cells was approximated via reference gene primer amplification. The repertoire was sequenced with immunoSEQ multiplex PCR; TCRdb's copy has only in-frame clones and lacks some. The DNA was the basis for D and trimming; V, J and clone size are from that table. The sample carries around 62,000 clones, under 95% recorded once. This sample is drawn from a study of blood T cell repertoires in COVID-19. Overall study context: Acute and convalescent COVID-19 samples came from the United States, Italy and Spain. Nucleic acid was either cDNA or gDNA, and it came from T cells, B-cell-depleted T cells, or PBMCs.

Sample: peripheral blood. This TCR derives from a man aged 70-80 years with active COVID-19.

In DNA form, the CDR3 reads TGTGCCAGCAGCCAAGATCGGACAGGGGGCCTGTCGGACTATGGCTACACCTTC. Amino acids: CASSQDRTGGLSDYGYTF. The V and J genes are TRBV3-1 (or the pseudogene TRBV3-2) and TRBJ1-2, with TRBD1 matching over 11 bases. The germline gives CDR1 LGHDT, CDR2 YNNKEL (reference sequence). The CDR3 extends over 18 amino acids. With V trimmed by 0 bases and J by 3 bases, 9 bases remained unmatched.